This T cell receptor (beta chain) comes out of a study of blood T cell repertoires in COVID-19. Study details: The United States, Italy and Spain were the sources of the acute and convalescent COVID-19 samples. T cells, B-cell-depleted T cells, or PBMCs provided the cDNA or gDNA that served as material.

Sequenced by immunoSEQ multiplex PCR; TCRdb stores in-frame clones only, minus some. The sample has about 93,000 clones; roughly 87% are singletons. V was pared by 5 bases and J by 4 bases, with 10 bases of the junction left unmatched. This CDR3 has 17 amino acids. The germline CDR1 and CDR2 sequences are MDHEN and SYDVKM. The gene calls are TRBV28 and TRBJ1-4; 10 bases agree with TRBD1. Source material: peripheral blood. The TCR originated in a man aged 50 or older with acute or convalescent COVID-19. The CDR3, as DNA: TGTGCCAGCAGTCCACTGGGACAGGGGTGGGTTAATGAAAAACTGTTTTTT. Its protein is CASSPLGQGWVNEKLFF.